The 30 T cell receptor beta chains listed next were all sequenced from one sample in a study of cytomegalovirus exposure and HLA in healthy donors. TCRdb's copy holds only in-frame clones and misses some; the assay was immunoSEQ multiplex PCR. The data contain 130,000 or so clones, roughly 87% of them singletons. Sequenced: PBMCs. Every receptor here comes from a woman younger than 35 in good health and CMV-seropositive.

V is TRBV6-1 and J is TRBJ2-7; a weak D match, TRBD1 (6 bases). Between the trimmed V and J ends, which lost 0 bases and 4 bases, there was a span of 10 bases. Germline values: CDR1 MNHNS, CDR2 SASEGT. This CDR3 spans 14 amino acids. CDR3 region: CASSEADRRYEQYF. The CDR3 DNA reads as TGTGCCAGCAGTGAAGCGGACAGAAGATACGAGCAGTACTTC.

V and J are TRBV7-3 and TRBJ2-3; D call uncertain. The CDR3 extends over 13 amino acids. The V gene's germline CDR1 is SGHTA and CDR2 FQGTGA. V lost 2 bases, J lost 2 bases, and 5 bases lay in between. This chain's CDR3 is CASSLLLTDTQYF. The CDR3 DNA reads TGTGCCAGCAGCTTACTCCTCACAGATACGCAGTATTTT.

This sequence joins TRBV2 and TRBJ1-4; 8 nucleotides align to TRBD1. CDR3 length: 17 residues. The germline V gene encodes CDR1 SNHLY and CDR2 FYNNEI. V shed 6 bases, J shed 8 bases, and the junction held 17 bases outside the gene matches. The CDR3 sequence is CASSTTRAPGGTEKLFF. CDR3 DNA sequence: TGTGCCAGCAGCACTACCCGAGCCCCAGGGGGCACGGAAAAACTGTTTTTT.

The chain has TRBV6-6 and TRBJ1-1; D perhaps matches TRBD1 (6 bases). CDR1 and CDR2 (germline): MNHNY, SVGAGI (reference sequence). This CDR3 is 13 amino acids long. V dropped 6 bases and J dropped 1 base, with 9 bases sitting between them. DNA for the CDR3: TGTGCCAGCAGAGCGACAGGGAACACTGAAGCTTTCTTT. Translated, it gives CASRATGNTEAFF.

The chain joins TRBV11-3 to TRBJ2-7; D is possibly TRBD2 (6 bases). The germline V gene has CDR1 SGHNT and CDR2 YENEEA. V was clipped by 3 bases and J by 2 bases, with 20 bases between them. The CDR3 sequence is 17 residues long. The DNA for the CDR3 is TGTGCCAGCAGCTTCCGGTTGAGTTCGCGGGGCACCTACGAGCAGTACTTC. Protein sequence: CASSFRLSSRGTYEQYF. The whole variable domain, remainder taken from reference TRBV11-3 and TRBJ2-7, is EAGVVQSPRYKIIEKKQPVAFWCNPISGHNTLYWYLQNLGQGPELLIRYENEEAVDDSQLPKDRFSAERLKGVDSTLKIQPAELGDSAVYLCASSFRLSSRGTYEQYFGPGTRLTVT.

This rearrangement joins TRBV7-2 to TRBJ2-7, with D possibly TRBD1 on 5 matching bases. Between the trimmed V and J ends, which lost 2 bases and 7 bases, there was a span of 15 bases. Germline-derived CDR1 and CDR2 are SGHTA and FQGNSA. CDR3 length equals 14 residues. The CDR3 DNA sequence: TGTGCCAGCAGCTTAACAAGGAATAGGGGTGAGCAGTACTTC. It yields the protein CASSLTRNRGEQYF.

This chain uses TRBV6-6 with TRBJ1-5; TRBD1 aligns across 8 bases. The CDR3 consists of 13 residues. The V gene's germline CDR1 is MNHNY and CDR2 SVGAGI (reference sequence). Germline trimming cut 6 bases from V and 5 bases from J; bases unmatched to any gene: 3. The chain's CDR3 is CASRDREDQPQHF. CDR3 in DNA: TGTGCCAGCAGGGACAGGGAAGATCAGCCCCAGCATTTT.

This clone was seen more than once but under ten times. This chain connects TRBV18 to TRBJ1-4, with 9 bases identical to TRBD1. The CDR3 runs to 15 residues. Trimming took 2 bases from V and 5 from J; bases not matched to a gene: 3. The germline CDR1 and CDR2 sequences are KGHSH and LQKENI. Here the CDR3 reads CASSPGTGINEKLFF. The DNA for the CDR3 is TGTGCCAGCTCACCAGGGACAGGGATAAATGAAAAACTGTTTTTT.

The chain recombines TRBV30 with TRBJ2-7; a possible D gene is TRBD2 (5 bases). Germline V gene lookup returns CDR1 GTSNPN and CDR2 SVGIG (reference sequence). The V gene lost 0 bases and the J gene lost 2 bases, with 8 bases spanning the gap. The CDR3 is 13 residues long. This CDR3 is CAWSVWGAYEQYF. In nucleotides, the CDR3 is TGTGCCTGGAGTGTATGGGGAGCCTACGAGCAGTACTTC. The whole variable domain, remainder taken from reference TRBV30 and TRBJ2-7, is SQTIHQWPATLVQPVGSPLSLECTVEGTSNPNLYWYRQAAGRGLQLLFYSVGIGQISSEVPQNLSASRPQDRQFILSSKKLLLSDSGFYLCAWSVWGAYEQYFGPGTRLTVT.

This rearrangement joins TRBV5-6 to TRBJ1-6; TRBD1 matches 8 bases. J gave up 8 bases and V 3 bases, and 4 bases lay outside the gene matches. Germline V CDR1 and CDR2: SGHDT, YYEEEE. The CDR3 runs 14 residues. The CDR3 nucleotides read TGTGCCAGCAGCTCCGGGACAGGATATTCACCCCTCCACTTT. It translates to CASSSGTGYSPLHF.

The chain combines TRBV6-5 with TRBJ2-1; 11 positions agree with TRBD1. Germline values: CDR1 MNHEY, CDR2 SVGAGI. The CDR3 has 15 residues. Trimming at V came to 5 bases and at J to 7 bases, leaving 7 bases not matched to a gene. The CDR3 is CASSRGQGAGNEQFF. CDR3 DNA sequence: TGTGCCAGCAGTCGCGGACAGGGGGCAGGTAATGAGCAGTTCTTC.

The gene calls are TRBV5-1 and TRBJ1-2; 7 bases match TRBD1. V gave up 5 bases and J gave up 10 bases; unmatched junction bases: 11. CDR1 and CDR2 (germline): SGHRS, YFSETQ. The CDR3 has 13 amino acids. The CDR3 DNA reads TGCGCCAGCAGGGGTGACAGGGACCCTCACTACACCTTC. This translates into CASRGDRDPHYTF.

CDR3: CASSRQGSDYGYTF. Here the CDR3 DNA reads TGTGCCAGCAGCAGACAGGGCTCGGACTATGGCTACACCTTC. The chain joins TRBV2 to TRBJ1-2; 7 nucleotides agree with TRBD1. V trimming: 6 bases; J trimming: 3 bases; junction bases outside the gene matches: 7. In germline, CDR1 is SNHLY, CDR2 FYNNEI. This CDR3 has 14 residues.

The chain carries TRBV7-6 and TRBJ1-3; the D is unclear. Looked up from germline, CDR1 is SGHVS and CDR2 is FNYEAQ. V lost 5 bases and J 0 bases, leaving 14 bases between the germline ends. The CDR3 sequence is 16 residues long. For the CDR3, the DNA is TGTGCCAGCAGCCCCATCCAGCGGAGCTCTGGAAACACCATATATTTT. This codes for CASSPIQRSSGNTIYF.

This chain links TRBV6-1 with TRBJ1-1, with D perhaps matching TRBD1 (5 bases). The CDR3 extends over 13 amino acids. Between the trimmed V and J ends, which lost 6 bases and 0 bases, there was a span of 8 bases. Germline loops: CDR1 MNHNS, CDR2 SASEGT. In DNA, the CDR3 is TGTGCCAGCAGCCCAGGGCTGAACACTGAAGCTTTCTTT. Its protein is CASSPGLNTEAFF.

This sequence joins TRBV10-3 and TRBJ1-5, with 7 bases matching TRBD1. The CDR3 runs to 18 residues. V was clipped by 3 bases and J by 5 bases; unmatched bases: 16. The germline V gene has CDR1 ENHRY and CDR2 SYGVKD. This CDR3 reads CAISDEGRLGRGDQPQHF. The CDR3 region has the DNA TGTGCCATCAGTGACGAGGGTCGGTTGGGCAGGGGGGATCAGCCCCAGCATTTT.

The V gene is TRBV6-5, the J gene TRBJ2-3, with D uncertain. The CDR3 length is 13 residues. Trimming took off 3 bases at V and 2 bases at J, with 6 bases between the two ends. Germline V gives CDR1 MNHEY, CDR2 SVGAGI. The CDR3 bases are TGTGCCAGCAGTTATCAGTACACAGATACGCAGTATTTT. Its translation: CASSYQYTDTQYF.

The chain combines TRBV7-2 with TRBJ2-7; TRBD2 might be the D (7 bases). CDR1 is SGHTA and CDR2 is FQGNSA in the germline V gene. The V and J ends lost 5 bases and 3 bases respectively, with 17 bases between them. The CDR3 loop spans 15 amino acids. The CDR3 region has the DNA TGTGCCAGCAGCCCTAGTGGGGGGGGCTTCTACGAGCAGTACTTC. Translation gives CASSPSGGGFYEQYF.

The chain employs TRBV6-4 and TRBJ2-5; the match to TRBD2 covers 12 bases. Germline loops: CDR1 MRHNA, CDR2 SNTAGT. Trimming removed 2 bases from V and 4 bases from J; junction bases left unmatched: 8. The CDR3 is 17 amino acids. CDR3 amino acids: CASSDVTSGGPPETQYF. The CDR3 DNA reads TGTGCCAGCAGTGACGTCACTAGCGGGGGGCCCCCAGAGACCCAGTACTTC.

The genes are TRBV5-1 and TRBJ2-3, with 9 positions matching TRBD1. The CDR3 contains 16 residues. CDR1 is SGHRS and CDR2 is YFSETQ in the germline V gene. The V gene end was trimmed by 5 bases and the J gene end by 3 bases; junction bases not matched to a gene: 10. In DNA form, the CDR3 reads TGCGCCAGCAGAGCCGGGACAGGGTCGAATACAGATACGCAGTATTTT. Protein sequence: CASRAGTGSNTDTQYF. Using reference TRBV5-1 and TRBJ2-3 for the parts outside the CDR3, the full variable domain is KAGVTQTPRYLIKTRGQQVTLSCSPISGHRSVSWYQQTPGQGLQFLFEYFSETQRNKGNFPGRFSGRQFSNSRSEMNVSTLELGDSALYLCASRAGTGSNTDTQYFGPGTRLTVL.

This chain uses TRBV5-1 with TRBJ1-1; no reliable D call. V lost 4 bases and J lost 0, with 13 bases in between. The V gene's germline CDR1 is SGHRS and CDR2 YFSETQ. CDR3 length: 15 residues. CDR3 protein: CASSPTQIMNTEAFF. CDR3 sequence (DNA): TGCGCCAGCAGCCCTACTCAAATTATGAACACTGAAGCTTTCTTT.

V and J are TRBV7-9 and TRBJ2-7; tentatively, D is TRBD2 (5 bases). CDR3 length: 13 amino acids. The germline V gene encodes CDR1 SEHNR and CDR2 FQNEAQ (reference sequence). V dropped 0 bases and J dropped 9 bases, with 12 bases sitting between them. The CDR3 DNA sequence: TGTGCCAGCAGCTTAGCGGACGGCGGAGGGCAGTACTTC. This translates into CASSLADGGGQYF.

J is TRBJ1-6 and V is TRBV10-3; 7 bases align to TRBD1. With V trimmed by 5 bases and J by 4 bases, 2 bases remained unmatched. The length of the CDR3 is 14 residues. Germline CDR1 is ENHRY and CDR2 is SYGVKD. CDR3 in amino acids: CAISPGQYNSPLHF. The CDR3 nucleotides read TGTGCCATCAGTCCGGGACAGTATAATTCACCCCTCCACTTT.

This clone was recorded only once. The chain recombines TRBV29-1 with TRBJ2-7, with 7 bases identical to TRBD1. The CDR3 has 15 residues. Germline V gives CDR1 SQVTM, CDR2 ANQGSEA. The J segment lost 0 bases and the V segment lost 6 bases, leaving 11 bases of the junction unmatched. CDR3 sequence: CSVGAEDRASYEQYF. Here the CDR3 DNA reads TGCAGCGTCGGAGCTGAAGACAGGGCCTCCTACGAGCAGTACTTC.

This chain joins TRBV7-9 and TRBJ1-5; TRBD1 matches at 10 bases. This CDR3 has 18 amino acids. Germline CDR1 SEHNR, CDR2 FQNEAQ (reference sequence). Trimming at V came to 3 bases and at J to 1 base, leaving 9 bases not matched to a gene. CDR3 loop: CASSLGQGRKISNQPQHF. CDR3 nucleotide sequence: TGTGCCAGCAGCTTGGGACAGGGGAGGAAAATAAGCAATCAGCCCCAGCATTTT.

The CDR3 here is CASSFRLGGRYGYTF. The CDR3 nucleotides are TGTGCCAGCAGCTTCCGTTTGGGGGGGAGGTATGGCTACACCTTC. The chain carries TRBV21-1 and TRBJ1-2. TRBV21-1 is assigned pseudogene status. The CDR3 length is 15 residues.

J is TRBJ2-7 and V is TRBV28; D unclear. The CDR3 consists of 13 residues. Trimming shortened V by 3 bases and J by 2 bases, and 8 bases separated the two germline ends. Per germline, CDR1 MDHEN and CDR2 SYDVKM. As DNA, the CDR3 is TGTGCCAGCAGTTTGGGCCGAACCTACGAGCAGTACTTC. Translation: CASSLGRTYEQYF.

This clone has just one count. This chain connects TRBV4-1 to TRBJ1-3, with TRBD1 matching over 7 bases. The V segment lost 2 bases and the J segment 4 bases; nucleotides outside the gene matches: 2. This CDR3 is built from 14 residues. Germline V CDR1 and CDR2: MGHRA, YSYEKL. The chain's CDR3 is CASSQRTGGNTIYF. The CDR3 bases are TGCGCCAGCAGCCAACGGACAGGAGGAAACACCATATATTTT.

The gene calls are TRBV5-4 and TRBJ2-5; D is perhaps TRBD1 (5 bases). This CDR3 comprises 13 residues. Between the trimmed V and J ends, which lost 4 bases and 2 bases, there was a span of 9 bases. CDR1 and CDR2 (germline): SGHNT, YYREEE (reference sequence). For the CDR3, the DNA is TGTGCCAGCAGCCCTGACAGACAAGAGACCCAGTACTTC. Translated, it gives CASSPDRQETQYF.

This sequence joins TRBV19 and TRBJ2-3; no firm D call. The CDR3 length is 14 residues. Germline CDR1 reads LNHDA; CDR2 reads SQIVND (reference sequence). Trimming took 2 bases from V and 4 from J, leaving 10 bases between them. CDR3 residues: CASSISSPADTQYF. The CDR3 DNA follows: TGTGCCAGTAGTATATCTAGTCCGGCAGATACGCAGTATTTT. Filled out from reference TRBV19 and TRBJ2-3, the complete variable domain reads DGGITQSPKYLFRKEGQNVTLSCEQNLNHDAMYWYRQDPGQGLRLIYYSQIVNDFQKGDIAEGYSVSREKKESFPLTVTSAQKNPTAFYLCASSISSPADTQYFGPGTRLTVL.